This entry lists 18 T cell receptor beta chains sequenced from one sample in a study of Tregs in tolerant kidney transplant recipients. Produced via immunoSEQ multiplex PCR; TCRdb's table is partial and in-frame only. Here the sample spans some 47,000 clones, about 92% being singletons. The nonmyeloablative bone marrow transplants came from related graft donors, with transient mixed chimerism. The sequences come from CD8+ T cells from blood (PBMCs), collected 12 months after the transplant. The source is a human patient who received a combined kidney and bone marrow transplant. Some T cells may possibly be graft donor cells.

V is TRBV2 and J is TRBJ2-3, with TRBD2 matching over 7 bases. The CDR3 runs 14 residues. V was pared by 10 bases and J by 2 bases, with 9 bases of the junction left unmatched. Germline CDR1 reads SNHLY; CDR2 reads FYNNEI. The CDR3 DNA follows: TGTGCCATAGGACTAGGCCTTGACACAGATACGCAGTATTTT. Translation: CAIGLGLDTDTQYF.

The V call is TRBV15, the J call TRBJ2-2; TRBD2 matches 11 bases. V lost 3 bases, J lost 3 bases, and 3 bases stayed unmatched. Germline V lookup: CDR1 LNHNV, CDR2 YYDKDF (reference sequence). The CDR3 spans 16 residues. For the CDR3, the DNA is TGTGCCACCAGCAGGTCTAGCGGGGGGTACACCGGGGAGCTGTTTTTT. It translates to CATSRSSGGYTGELFF.

This chain connects TRBV5-6 to TRBJ1-1; no clear D. Trimming pared 2 bases from V and 0 bases from J, leaving 11 bases between. Germline lookup yields CDR1 SGHDT and CDR2 YYEEEE. The CDR3 is 15 amino acids. CDR3 DNA sequence: TGTGCCAGCAGCTTAAAAAATTCGGTGAACACTGAAGCTTTCTTT. Translated: CASSLKNSVNTEAFF.

The V gene is TRBV30, the J gene TRBJ2-5; 8 bases fit TRBD1. The CDR3 consists of 13 residues. V shed 4 bases, J shed 2 bases, and the junction held 3 bases outside the gene matches. Per the germline V gene, CDR1 is GTSNPN and CDR2 is SVGIG (reference sequence). CDR3 DNA: TGTGCCTGGACCCACAGGGGGCAAGAGACCCAGTACTTC. Its protein product is CAWTHRGQETQYF.

V and J are TRBV15 and TRBJ2-2; 12 bases fit TRBD2. This CDR3 comprises 19 residues. Germline loops: CDR1 LNHNV, CDR2 YYDKDF (reference sequence). V was clipped by 1 base and J by 3 bases; unmatched bases: 9. The DNA for the CDR3 is TGTGCCACCAGCAGAGTAAGGGCTAGCGGGAGGGCCGACACCGGGGAGCTGTTTTTT. Protein product: CATSRVRASGRADTGELFF.

The V and J genes are TRBV19 and TRBJ1-5; possibly TRBD1 for D (5 bases). The V gene's germline CDR1 is LNHDA and CDR2 SQIVND (reference sequence). The CDR3 sequence is 15 residues long. V was trimmed by 3 bases and J by 6 bases, leaving 15 bases between them. The CDR3 protein is CASSIWAGLSQPQHF. CDR3 bases: TGTGCCAGTAGTATCTGGGCAGGGCTCTCTCAGCCCCAGCATTTT.

The chain is built from TRBV4-1 and TRBJ1-3; D not certain. V dropped 1 base and J dropped 0 bases, with 7 bases sitting between them. Germline V CDR1 and CDR2: MGHRA, YSYEKL. The length of the CDR3 is 15 residues. The DNA for the CDR3 is TGCGCCAGCAGCCAAGGACCGGGCTCTGGAAACACCATATATTTT. Translated, it gives CASSQGPGSGNTIYF.

This chain joins TRBV6-1 and TRBJ1-6, with D maybe TRBD1 (6 bases). Germline CDR1 and CDR2: MNHNS and SASEGT. The length of the CDR3 is 15 residues. The V and J ends lost 6 bases and 6 bases respectively, with 15 bases between them. CDR3 nucleotide sequence: TGTGCCAGCAGAAGGAACAGGGATTCTAATTCACCCCTCCACTTT. Protein product: CASRRNRDSNSPLHF.

The genes are TRBV10-1 and TRBJ2-7, with 9 bases lining up with TRBD2. Germline V gene sequence: CDR1 WNHNN, CDR2 SYGVQD (reference sequence). V gave up 3 bases and J gave up 3 bases; unmatched junction bases: 3. This CDR3 comprises 14 residues. The CDR3 DNA reads as TGCGCCAGCAGTGATAGACTAGCGGTCTACGAGCAGTACTTC. It translates to CASSDRLAVYEQYF.

The V call is TRBV27, the J call TRBJ2-7; a weak D match, TRBD1 (5 bases). CDR3 length: 14 amino acids. Germline CDR1 and CDR2: MNHEY and SMNVEV (reference sequence). The V gene lost 6 bases and the J gene lost 4 bases, with 16 bases spanning the gap. DNA for the CDR3: TGTGCCAGCAGCTTAAGGTTTCAGGGATACGAGCAGTACTTC. Translated, it gives CASSLRFQGYEQYF.

The rearrangement joins TRBV7-9 to TRBJ1-2, with a weak D call TRBD1 (5 bases). The CDR3 contains 13 residues. Germline CDR1 is SEHNR and CDR2 is FQNEAQ (reference sequence). The V end lost 4 bases, the J end lost 6 bases, and 12 bases lay between the germline ends. DNA for the CDR3: TGTGCCAGCAGCTCCGCGGGGGGGAATGGCTACACCTTC. This encodes CASSSAGGNGYTF.

This clone was seen a few times. The gene calls are TRBV2 and TRBJ2-7, with 10 bases lining up with TRBD1. Trimming took 4 bases from V and 2 from J; bases not matched to a gene: 2. CDR1 is SNHLY, CDR2 FYNNEI, per germline. This CDR3 spans 14 amino acids. This CDR3 is CASSGDRGPYEQYF. The CDR3 DNA is TGTGCCAGCAGTGGGGACAGGGGCCCCTACGAGCAGTACTTC.

The chain couples TRBV13 to TRBJ1-1, with a possible D match to TRBD1 (6 bases). Trimming removed 5 bases at V and 8 bases at J, with 9 bases between. The germline V gene has CDR1 PRHDT and CDR2 FYEKMQ (reference sequence). CDR3 length: 11 residues. CDR3 DNA: TGTGCCAGCAGCCAGGGGTGGGAAGCTTTCTTT. It translates to CASSQGWEAFF.

This clone appeared a single time. This chain joins TRBV27 and TRBJ2-7, with D maybe TRBD1 (8 bases). The germline V gene encodes CDR1 MNHEY and CDR2 SMNVEV (reference sequence). The CDR3 runs to 15 residues. V gave up 4 bases and J gave up 4 bases, with 17 bases separating them. The CDR3 sequence: CASSWTQGGLYEQYF. In nucleotides, the CDR3 is TGTGCCAGCAGTTGGACACAGGGGGGGCTATACGAGCAGTACTTC.

The chain employs TRBV5-6 and TRBJ2-2; 7 positions agree with TRBD2. In germline, CDR1 is SGHDT, CDR2 YYEEEE. J gave up 0 bases and V 4 bases, and 6 bases lay outside the gene matches. This CDR3 spans 16 amino acids. CDR3 DNA: TGTGCCAGCAGCCGTCTAGCGGAAACGAACACCGGGGAGCTGTTTTTT. Amino acids: CASSRLAETNTGELFF.

The chain has TRBV6-5 and TRBJ2-3; D is perhaps TRBD1 (6 bases). V lost 5 bases and J lost 4, with 10 bases in between. Germline V gives CDR1 MNHEY, CDR2 SVGAGI. There are 13 residues in the CDR3. The CDR3 nucleotides read TGTGCCAGCAGTGAGAACAGGGCAGATACGCAGTATTTT. Translated: CASSENRADTQYF.

In this sample, this clone turned up once. The rearrangement uses TRBV4-1 and TRBJ1-2; 10 bases are a match to TRBD1. Germline CDR1 is MGHRA and CDR2 is YSYEKL. The CDR3 extends over 14 amino acids. V lost 4 bases to trimming and J lost 3 bases; unmatched junction nucleotides: 2. As DNA, the CDR3 is TGCGCCAGCAGCCCCGGACAGGGGGACTATGGCTACACCTTC. Its protein is CASSPGQGDYGYTF.

V is TRBV19 and J is TRBJ2-4; D remains ambiguous. V lost 1 base and J 1 base, leaving 8 bases between the germline ends. The CDR3 length is 15 residues. The germline gives CDR1 LNHDA, CDR2 SQIVND (reference sequence). The chain's CDR3 is CASSIGLGAKNIQYF. The CDR3, as DNA: TGTGCCAGTAGTATAGGCCTCGGGGCCAAAAACATTCAGTACTTC.